This T cell receptor (beta chain) was documented in a study of identical twins. Healthy Caucasians were all of the donors. TCRdb ran MiXCR on the 5' RACE reads and lists one entry per CDR3 protein. The sample includes approximately 500,000 distinct CDR3 sequences, 24% of them seen just once. Per the germline V gene, CDR1 is SGHTA and CDR2 is FQGNSA. This CDR3 comprises 12 residues. V lost 5 bases and J 6 bases, leaving 8 bases between the germline ends. In addition, the sample was reused for a study of T cells expressing NK-cell markers. This second report adds: There remained a lack of clarity about HCMV specificity of expanded NKG2C+ T cell clones.

What was sequenced was CD4+ T cells sorted from blood. This receptor was identified in a woman younger than 35 in good health. The chain has TRBV7-2 and TRBJ1-5, with D tentatively TRBD1 (5 bases). The CDR3 loop reads CASSMQGQPQHF. As DNA, the CDR3 is TGTGCCAGCAGCATGCAGGGTCAGCCCCAGCATTTT.